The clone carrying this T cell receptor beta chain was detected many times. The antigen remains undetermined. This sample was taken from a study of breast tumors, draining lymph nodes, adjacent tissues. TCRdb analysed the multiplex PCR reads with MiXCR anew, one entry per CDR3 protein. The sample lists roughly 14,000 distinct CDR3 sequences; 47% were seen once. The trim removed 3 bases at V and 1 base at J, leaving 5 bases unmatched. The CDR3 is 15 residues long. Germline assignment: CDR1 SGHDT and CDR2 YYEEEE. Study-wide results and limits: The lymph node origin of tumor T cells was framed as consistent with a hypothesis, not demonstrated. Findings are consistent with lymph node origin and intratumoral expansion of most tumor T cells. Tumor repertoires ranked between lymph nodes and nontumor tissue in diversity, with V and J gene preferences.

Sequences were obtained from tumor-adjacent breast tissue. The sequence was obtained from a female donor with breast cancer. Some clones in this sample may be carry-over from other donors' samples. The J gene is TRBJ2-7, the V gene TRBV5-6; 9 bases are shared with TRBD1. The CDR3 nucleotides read TGTGCCAGCAGCTCCCTGGGACAGGGTTCCTACGAGCAGTACTTC. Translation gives CASSSLGQGSYEQYF.